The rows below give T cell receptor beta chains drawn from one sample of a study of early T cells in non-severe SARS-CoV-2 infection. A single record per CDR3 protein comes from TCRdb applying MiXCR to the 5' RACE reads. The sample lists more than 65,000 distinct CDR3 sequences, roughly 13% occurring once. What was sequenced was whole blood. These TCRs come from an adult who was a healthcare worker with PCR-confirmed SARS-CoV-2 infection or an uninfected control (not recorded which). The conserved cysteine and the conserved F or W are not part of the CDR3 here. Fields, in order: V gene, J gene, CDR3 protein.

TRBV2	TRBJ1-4	ASSDPKVGEKLF
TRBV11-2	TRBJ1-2	ASSPGPWLSGYT
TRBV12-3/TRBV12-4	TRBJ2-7	ASSPTVQGISGSYEQY
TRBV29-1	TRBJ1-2	SVPGGYGYT
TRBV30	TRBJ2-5	AGQREEVETQY
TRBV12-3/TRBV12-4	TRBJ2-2	ASSFLYQLNTGELF
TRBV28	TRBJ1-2	ASGRLGPYGYT
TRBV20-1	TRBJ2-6	SAIDRGSGANVLT
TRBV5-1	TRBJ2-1	ASSLGVRSSYNEQF
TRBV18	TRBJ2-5	ASSRDRGQETQY
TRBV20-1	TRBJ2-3	SAPGGGATDTQY
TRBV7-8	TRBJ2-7	ASSPFHTGTLNHEQY
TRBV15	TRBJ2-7	ATSRDFPRYEQY
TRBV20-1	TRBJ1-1	SAPQGTAKNTEAF
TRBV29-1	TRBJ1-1	SAAGGSTEAF
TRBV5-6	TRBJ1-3	ASSRRIRGGREANTIY
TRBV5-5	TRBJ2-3	ASSRSGPSSTDTQY
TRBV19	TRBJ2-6	ASTRLLGSGANVLT
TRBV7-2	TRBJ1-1	ASSKRWRNTEAF
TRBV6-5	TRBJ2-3	ASSFSGSGDTQY
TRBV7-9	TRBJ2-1	ASSSPGQGLDEQF
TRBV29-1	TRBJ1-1	SAGQGVTEAF